The rows below give T cell receptor beta chains drawn from one sample of a study of cytomegalovirus exposure and HLA in healthy donors. The table came from immunoSEQ multiplex PCR; TCRdb's copy has only in-frame clones and leaves some out. The sample includes about 130,000 clones, 81% of them seen just once. Sequenced input: PBMCs. The receptor source for this set is a man younger than 35 in good health and CMV-seronegative. Both conserved end residues are part of each CDR3. The D gene is left open where the match is weak. Clone size, where shown, is once, few, many, or a class for clones that have expanded.

>TRBV11-2|.|TRBJ1-1|TRBD1
TGTGCCAGCAGCTTATGGACAGGGGGGAACACTGAAGCTTTCTTT
CASSLWTGGNTEAFF
>TRBV7-9|.|TRBJ2-7|.
TGTGCCAGCAGCTTTGGCGGCAGAATCTACGAGCAGTACTTC
CASSFGGRIYEQYF
>TRBV11-2|.|TRBJ1-1|.
TGTGCCAGCAGAGCTACAGGGAGGAACACTGAAGCTTTCTTT
CASRATGRNTEAFF
>TRBV25-1|few|TRBJ1-2|.
TGTGCCAGCAGTGAACAAACAGGGTTGGATGGCTACACCTTC
CASSEQTGLDGYTF
>TRBV4-1|.|TRBJ2-7|.
TGCGCCAGCAGCCAAGGACAGTTATTTTACGAGCAGTACTTC
CASSQGQLFYEQYF
>TRBV28|.|TRBJ2-7|.
TGTGCCAGCAGTTTTCAGGGGGGCGCCTACGAGCAGTACTTC
CASSFQGGAYEQYF
>TRBV9|.|TRBJ1-2|.
TGTGCCAGCAGCGTAGCGGGCGGGAACCACTATGGCTACACCTTC
CASSVAGGNHYGYTF
>TRBV7-7|.|TRBJ2-5|.
TGTGCCAGCAGCTTAGTCGCCAGCGGAGTAAAGACCCAGTACTTC
CASSLVASGVKTQYF
>TRBV9|.|TRBJ1-1|.
TGTGCCAGCAGCGTCACCGTCCGGGACACTGAAGCTTTCTTT
CASSVTVRDTEAFF
>TRBV30|.|TRBJ1-1|.
TGTGCCTGTCAGATAACTACCGAAGCTTTCTTT
CACQITTEAFF
>TRBV4-3|.|TRBJ2-6|TRBD1
TGCGCCAGCAGCCCGAACGACAGGGGCGTTATAACTGGGGCCAACGTCCTGACTTTC
CASSPNDRGVITGANVLTF
>TRBV28|.|TRBJ1-2|.
TGTGCCAGCAGTTTACCCACTTTGTATGGCTACACCTTC
CASSLPTLYGYTF
>TRBV30|.|TRBJ1-1|.
TGTGCCTGGAGGGTTCCCGGGAACACTGAAGCTTTCTTT
CAWRVPGNTEAFF
>TRBV7-9|.|TRBJ1-2|.
TGTGCCAGCAGCTTGAGCGACGTTGGGTATGGCTACACCTTC
CASSLSDVGYGYTF
>TRBV6-5|.|TRBJ1-1|.
TGTGCCAGCAGTTACTCGACTGGGAGAGAAGCTTTCTTT
CASSYSTGREAFF
>TRBV9|.|TRBJ1-2|TRBD1
TGTGCCAGCAGCGTAAAAACAGGGGTCGACTATGGCTACACCTTC
CASSVKTGVDYGYTF
>TRBV18|.|TRBJ2-1|.
TGTGCCAGCTCCCCTAGTTCCGGCATCTCTGAGCAGTTCTTC
CASSPSSGISEQFF
>TRBV4-2|.|TRBJ1-2|.
TGTGCCAGCAGCCAAGATAGCGAGGATGGCTACACCTTC
CASSQDSEDGYTF
>TRBV12-5|.|TRBJ1-1|TRBD1
TGTGCTAGTGGTTACTCAGGGGGCACTGAAGCTTTCTTT
CASGYSGGTEAFF
>TRBV7-2|once|TRBJ2-7|.
TGTGCCAGCAGCGATGCCGGACTACTTTACGAGCAGTACTTC
CASSDAGLLYEQYF
>TRBV18|.|TRBJ1-6|TRBD1
TGTGCCAGCTCACCAACAGGGGTCGATTCACCCCTCCACTTT
CASSPTGVDSPLHF
>TRBV5-4|.|TRBJ2-6|.
TGTGCCAGCAGCTTGAGGCGGGGAAGGGACTCTGGGGCCAACGTCCTGACTTTC
CASSLRRGRDSGANVLTF
>TRBV6-5|.|TRBJ2-7|TRBD2
TGTGCCAGCAGTGGACTAGCGGGGGGCTACGAGCAGTACTTC
CASSGLAGGYEQYF
>TRBV28|.|TRBJ2-7|.
TGTGCCAGCAGTTTAAGAGGCTACGAGCAGTACTTC
CASSLRGYEQYF
>TRBV28|.|TRBJ2-5|TRBD2
TGTGCCAGCAGTTTACTATTTTCGGGGGGACTCCAAGAGACCCAGTACTTC
CASSLLFSGGLQETQYF
>TRBV6-1|.|TRBJ1-6|.
TGTGCCAGCAGAACAGGGCACCCACCCCTCCACTTT
CASRTGHPPLHF
>TRBV23-1|.|TRBJ1-2|TRBD1
TGCGCCAGCAGTCGCGACAGGGGCCGAAAGCAACGTAGCTACACCTTC
CASSRDRGRKQRSYTF
>TRBV4-1|.|TRBJ1-5|TRBD1
TGCGCCAGCAGCGAGTTTACAGGGGGTGGGCAGCCCCAGCATTTT
CASSEFTGGGQPQHF
>TRBV5-8|.|TRBJ1-1|.
TGTGCCAGCAGCTTGGCACGGACAGTAGCTTTCTTT
CASSLARTVAFF
>TRBV9|.|TRBJ2-1|TRBD1
TGTGCCAGCAGCGAGGGACAGGGCGGCAATGAGCAGTTCTTC
CASSEGQGGNEQFF
>TRBV6-5|.|TRBJ1-1|.
TGTGCCAGCAGCCGCCTTTACATGAACACTGAAGCTTTCTTT
CASSRLYMNTEAFF
>TRBV2|few|TRBJ2-2|.
TGTGCCGGCCGAGGGGGGGCGGACGGGGAGCTGTTTTTT
CAGRGGADGELFF
>TRBV2|.|TRBJ2-3|.
TGTGCCAGCGGTCTCCGGGTTCTCACGGCCAAAACTACGACAGATACGCAGTATTTT
CASGLRVLTAKTTTDTQYF
>TRBV10-2|few|TRBJ1-5|.
TGCGCCAGCAGTGAGATGGACTGGAATCAGCCCCAGCATTTT
CASSEMDWNQPQHF
>TRBV28|.|TRBJ2-7|TRBD1
TGTGCCAGCAGTTTATGGACAGGGGATAGATACGAGCAGTACTTC
CASSLWTGDRYEQYF
>TRBV7-9|.|TRBJ1-6|TRBD1
TGTGCCAGCAGCACACAGGGGGCTATTCATAATTCACCCCTCCACTTT
CASSTQGAIHNSPLHF